This TCR beta chain was recovered during a study of T cell responses to AZD1222 COVID-19 vaccine. The length of the CDR3 is 15 residues. V was shortened by 3 bases and J by 2 bases, with 11 bases between the two germline ends. Germline loops: CDR1 SGHTA, CDR2 FQGNSA. Sequencing used immunoSEQ multiplex PCR; TCRdb keeps in-frame clones, though not all of them. Seen here are under 150,000 clones, approximately 91% observed once, and the top ten hold 1.9%. Specimen: peripheral blood, collected 28 days after the second AZD1222 dose. The sequence derives from an adult who received the AZD1222 COVID-19 vaccine. The V gene is TRBV7-2, the J gene TRBJ1-5; D is unclear. CDR3 sequence: CASSFTPGGNQPQHF. The DNA for the CDR3 is TGTGCCAGCAGCTTCACACCGGGAGGCAATCAGCCCCAGCATTTT.